This T cell receptor beta chain was captured in a study of blood T cell repertoires in COVID-19. Study-wide background: Both acute and convalescent COVID-19 samples were obtained from the United States, Italy and Spain.

The CDR3 loop spans 16 amino acids. TCRdb's table, derived via immunoSEQ multiplex PCR, lists solely in-frame clones and lacks some. The table includes more than 250,000 clones, roughly 80% detected once. This TCR was sampled from a man between 35 and 55 years old who had been exposed to COVID-19. The chain combines TRBV21-1 with TRBJ2-3; the listed D gene, TRBD1, was not tested against the DNA. TRBV21-1 is described as a pseudogene. Sequenced sample: PBMCs or T cells enriched from blood (not recorded which). The CDR3 region has the DNA TGTGCCAGCAGCGTAGTGAAGATGGGCCACACAGATACGCAGTATTTT. Residues: CASSVVKMGHTDTQYF.